A single sample gave rise to the 7 T cell receptor beta chains below, sequenced in a study of identical twins. TCRdb itself ran the 5' RACE reads through MiXCR, one entry per CDR3 protein. The sample yields about 300,000 distinct CDR3 sequences, approximately 13% seen once. Separately, the same data were catalogued under a study of yellow fever vaccine responses in identical twins.

Input material: CD8+ T cells sorted from blood. These receptors were obtained from a young woman in good health.

This clonotype has just a few counts. The chain links TRBV4-1 to TRBJ2-3; 7 bases are a match to TRBD1. Trimming at V came to 0 bases and at J to 1 base, leaving 13 bases not matched to a gene. Germline CDR1 is MGHRA and CDR2 is YSYEKL. This CDR3 spans 19 amino acids. CDR3 in DNA: TGCGCCAGCAGCCAAGATCCCCCTTTAGAGGGGGCCCGCACAGATACGCAGTATTTT. Residues: CASSQDPPLEGARTDTQYF.

This clonotype was detected ten times or more. The chain recombines TRBV7-8 with TRBJ1-4; 8 bases map to TRBD1. This CDR3 has 18 residues. Per the germline V gene, CDR1 is SGHVS and CDR2 is FQNEAQ. V dropped 5 bases and J dropped 1; count of bases not matched to a gene: 12. CDR3 region: CASSPGQGGSETNEKLFF. In DNA form, the CDR3 reads TGTGCCAGCAGCCCAGGACAGGGAGGGTCTGAAACTAATGAAAAACTGTTTTTT.

This clonotype was seen only a few times. The gene calls are TRBV20-1 and TRBJ1-5; D gene uncertain. CDR1 is DFQATT and CDR2 is SNEGSKA in the germline V gene (reference sequence). The germline V and J ends were trimmed by 1 base and 1 base, with 5 bases remaining between them. This CDR3 has 13 residues. The CDR3, as DNA: TGCAGTGCTAGAGCCAGGAGCAATCAGCCCCAGCATTTT. It translates to CSARARSNQPQHF.

The rearrangement joins TRBV5-5 to TRBJ2-3; 7 bases align to TRBD2. Looked up from germline, CDR1 is SGHKS and CDR2 is YYEKEE (reference sequence). With 4 bases clipped from V and 6 bases from J, the junction kept 5 bases outside the gene matches. The CDR3 loop spans 13 amino acids. Here the CDR3 reads CASSGEGGDTQYF. Written as DNA, the CDR3 is TGTGCCAGCAGCGGGGAGGGCGGGGATACGCAGTATTTT.

This clonotype was seen ten or more times. The gene calls are TRBV14 and TRBJ2-7; D tentatively fits TRBD1 or TRBD2 (6 bases each). This CDR3 contains 14 residues. Between the trimmed V and J ends, which lost 2 bases and 3 bases, there was a span of 11 bases. Germline CDR1 reads SGHDN; CDR2 reads FVKESK. The CDR3 DNA reads TGTGCCAGCAGCCAATCCAGGGGAGGCTACGAGCAGTACTTC. Amino acid sequence: CASSQSRGGYEQYF. Combining the CDR3 with reference TRBV14 and TRBJ2-7 gives the whole variable domain EAGVTQFPSHSVIEKGQTVTLRCDPISGHDNLYWYRRVMGKEIKFLLHFVKESKQDESGMPNNRFLAERTGGTYSTLKVQPAELEDSGVYFCASSQSRGGYEQYFGPGTRLTVT.

In this sample, this clonotype turned up a few times. CDR3 amino acids: CSADNFGDNEQFF. Written as DNA, the CDR3 is TGCAGCGCTGATAATTTCGGAGACAATGAGCAGTTCTTC. This chain links TRBV29-1 with TRBJ2-1; D remains unclear. CDR3 length: 13 amino acids. Germline CDR1 reads SQVTM; CDR2 reads ANQGSEA. V lost 7 bases and J lost 5, with 15 bases in between.

The rearrangement uses TRBV25-1 and TRBJ2-1; TRBD1 matches at 8 bases. Germline trimming cut 4 bases from V and 5 bases from J; bases unmatched to any gene: 7. This CDR3 spans 15 amino acids. Germline CDR1 MGHDK, CDR2 SYGVNS. In DNA, the CDR3 is TGTGCCAGCAGTGGAGCGGACAGGGAGGACAATGAGCAGTTCTTC. This gives the protein CASSGADREDNEQFF.